These 26 T cell receptor beta chains came from one sample sequenced in a study of blood T cell repertoires in COVID-19. Measured with immunoSEQ multiplex PCR; TCRdb has only the in-frame clones, and not every one. Of 90,000 to 120,000 clones in the sample, roughly 90% were seen once. Sequences were obtained from peripheral blood. These receptors all stem from a man in his forties with active or convalescent COVID-19.

This clone has just one count. The chain is built from TRBV19 and TRBJ1-4, with a possible D match to TRBD1 (5 bases). Trimming took off 1 base at V and 0 bases at J, with 12 bases between the two ends. Germline CDR1 LNHDA, CDR2 SQIVND (reference sequence). The CDR3 totals 17 residues. CDR3 in DNA: TGTGCCAGTAGTATAGTTTGGGCGGACACAACTAATGAAAAACTGTTTTTT. Residues: CASSIVWADTTNEKLFF.

The rearrangement joins TRBV7-2 to TRBJ2-6; no clear D. CDR1 is SGHTA and CDR2 is FQGNSA in the germline V gene. V was pared by 3 bases and J by 0 bases, with 6 bases between. This CDR3 comprises 15 residues. The CDR3 sequence: CASSFADSGANVLTF. The CDR3 nucleotides are TGTGCCAGCAGCTTTGCAGACTCTGGGGCCAACGTCCTGACTTTC.

V and J are TRBV7-3 and TRBJ1-5, with a tentative D call TRBD1 (5 bases). CDR1 SGHTA and CDR2 FQGTGA come from the germline V gene. The ends were cut back, 6 bases at V and 0 bases at J, with 18 bases in the middle. The CDR3 is made up of 17 amino acids. The CDR3 region is CASRVSQGPYSNQPQHF. The DNA for the CDR3 is TGTGCCAGCAGGGTTTCGCAGGGCCCGTATAGCAATCAGCCCCAGCATTTT.

This clone was detected only once. The chain recombines TRBV5-1 with TRBJ2-5; perhaps TRBD1 as D (5 bases). V lost 3 bases and J lost 4, with 13 bases in between. Germline CDR1 SGHRS, CDR2 YFSETQ. The CDR3 runs 14 residues. The chain's CDR3 is CASSSDSVLETQYF. CDR3 in DNA: TGCGCCAGCAGCTCAGACAGCGTGCTAGAGACCCAGTACTTC.

The rearrangement joins TRBV24-1 to TRBJ2-6, with 7 bases aligning to TRBD2. This CDR3 contains 15 residues. The V segment lost 5 bases and the J segment 2 bases; nucleotides outside the gene matches: 2. Germline CDR1 reads KGHDR; CDR2 reads SFDVKD. CDR3 bases: TGTGCCACCAGTGTAGGGAGGGCTGGGGCCAACGTCCTGACTTTC. It translates to CATSVGRAGANVLTF.

This clone was counted once. The V gene is TRBV28, the J gene TRBJ1-2; 8 positions agree with TRBD1. Per germline, CDR1 MDHEN and CDR2 SYDVKM. Unmatched junction bases numbered 15, after V lost 8 bases and J lost 4 bases. This CDR3 is 16 amino acids long. The CDR3 DNA is TGTGCCAGCCGTTCAACTAGTGGTGGACAGGGCTATGGCTACACCTTC. It is translated as CASRSTSGGQGYGYTF.

This chain links TRBV5-1 with TRBJ2-3, with TRBD2 matching 8 bases. The germline gives CDR1 SGHRS, CDR2 YFSETQ. The CDR3 is 14 amino acids. Unmatched junction bases numbered 1, after V lost 0 bases and J lost 4 bases. The CDR3 sequence is CASSLGAGADTQYF. Written as DNA, the CDR3 is TGCGCCAGCAGCTTGGGAGCGGGAGCAGATACGCAGTATTTT.

The V gene is TRBV7-2, the J gene TRBJ1-5; possible D gene TRBD1, 6 bases. The CDR3 totals 15 residues. Between the trimmed V and J ends, which lost 2 bases and 5 bases, there was a span of 13 bases. The germline V gene has CDR1 SGHTA and CDR2 FQGNSA. CDR3 protein: CASSLYKGVHQPQHF. In DNA form, the CDR3 reads TGTGCCAGCAGCTTATATAAGGGGGTCCATCAGCCCCAGCATTTT. The entire variable domain, with the rest obtained from reference TRBV7-2 and TRBJ1-5, is as follows: GAGVSQSPSNKVTEKGKDVELRCDPISGHTALYWYRQSLGQGLEFLIYFQGNSAPDKSGLPSDRFSAERTGGSVSTLTIQRTQQEDSAVYLCASSLYKGVHQPQHFGDGTRLSIL.

This clone was found once. The rearrangement links TRBV7-9 to TRBJ2-7; D is unresolved. CDR1 and CDR2 from the germline V gene are SEHNR and FQNEAQ (reference sequence). This CDR3 comprises 11 residues. V lost 7 bases, J lost 5 bases, and 9 bases lay in between. The CDR3 reads CASTSLDEQYF. The CDR3 nucleotides read TGTGCCAGCACCAGTCTCGACGAGCAGTACTTC. Full variable domain (rest looked up from reference TRBV7-9 and TRBJ2-7): DTGVSQNPRHKITKRGQNVTFRCDPISEHNRLYWYRQTLGQGPEFLTYFQNEAQLEKSRLLSDRFSAERPKGSFSTLEIQRTEQGDSAMYLCASTSLDEQYFGPGTRLTVT.

In this sample, this clone turned up a few times. This rearrangement joins TRBV11-2 to TRBJ1-6; possibly TRBD1 for D (5 bases). Trimming removed 4 bases at V and 9 bases at J, with 13 bases between. Germline CDR1 SGHAT, CDR2 FQNNGV. This CDR3 spans 14 amino acids. CDR3 protein: CASSSGLGASPLHF. The DNA for the CDR3 is TGTGCCAGCAGCTCGGGACTCGGGGCTTCACCCCTCCACTTT. Together with reference TRBV11-2 and TRBJ1-6, the CDR3 gives the full variable domain: EAGVAQSPRYKIIEKRQSVAFWCNPISGHATLYWYQQILGQGPKLLIQFQNNGVVDDSQLPKDRFSAERLKGVDSTLKIQPAKLEDSAVYLCASSSGLGASPLHFGNGTRLTVT.

The chain is built from TRBV11-2 and TRBJ2-5, with D possibly matching TRBD2 (5 bases). Germline CDR1 is SGHAT and CDR2 is FQNNGV. The CDR3 has 14 amino acids. Trimming took 5 bases from V and 4 from J, leaving 14 bases between them. CDR3 nucleotide sequence: TGTGCCAGCAGCGACTACCTGGCAGGAGAGACCCAGTACTTC. This sequence encodes CASSDYLAGETQYF.

This clone was counted a single time. The genes are TRBV18 and TRBJ2-5; TRBD1 agrees at 8 bases. The CDR3 consists of 15 residues. The V segment lost 3 bases and the J segment 5 bases; nucleotides outside the gene matches: 8. The germline V gene encodes CDR1 KGHSH and CDR2 LQKENI. CDR3 region: CASSPRTGISETQYF. CDR3 DNA: TGTGCCAGCTCACCCCGGACAGGGATTTCTGAGACCCAGTACTTC.

V is TRBV7-9 and J is TRBJ1-1; D perhaps matches TRBD1 (6 bases). There are 13 residues in the CDR3. The germline gives CDR1 SEHNR, CDR2 FQNEAQ (reference sequence). Deletions cut 4 bases from V and 0 bases from J, with 6 bases between. CDR3 coding DNA: TGTGCCAGCAGCTGGGACATGAACACTGAAGCTTTCTTT. Translation gives CASSWDMNTEAFF.

The chain has TRBV12-3 or TRBV12-4 and TRBJ1-5, with D perhaps TRBD1 (5 bases). With 2 bases removed from V and 5 bases from J, the gap between germline ends came to 7 bases. The CDR3 is 13 residues long. The DNA of the CDR3 is TGTGCCAGCAGTTTATGGGGGGATCAGCCCCAGCATTTT. Its translation is CASSLWGDQPQHF.

This clone was detected once. The V and J genes are TRBV6-5 and TRBJ1-1; 11 bases are a match to TRBD1. V was clipped by 7 bases and J by 7 bases; unmatched bases: 11. The CDR3 length is 15 residues. Germline V gene sequence: CDR1 MNHEY, CDR2 SVGAGI. For the CDR3, the DNA is TGTGCCAGCACCCTGACGGACAGGGGGCTTGGTGAAGCTTTCTTT. Encoded protein: CASTLTDRGLGEAFF.

This clone came up once. The chain recombines TRBV18 with TRBJ2-1; D is uncertain. With 6 bases removed from V and 7 bases from J, the gap between germline ends came to 19 bases. CDR1 KGHSH and CDR2 LQKENI come from the germline V gene. The CDR3 is 15 residues long. The CDR3 is CASSESGSRVNEQFF. CDR3 bases: TGTGCCAGCTCGGAGTCCGGCTCCCGGGTGAATGAGCAGTTCTTC.

On this clone: The same CDR3 also results from other DNA sequences found in this sample. V and J are TRBV28 and TRBJ2-7; D gene uncertain. CDR3 length equals 11 residues. Trimming took off 5 bases at V and 1 base at J, with 3 bases between the two ends. CDR1 and CDR2 (germline): MDHEN, SYDVKM. Written as DNA, the CDR3 is TGTGCCAGCAGTCAGTCCTACGAGCAGTACTTC. Encoded protein: CASSQSYEQYF.

This rearrangement joins TRBV10-1 to TRBJ2-3; 7 bases align to TRBD2. Trimming removed 0 bases from V and 2 bases from J; junction bases left unmatched: 5. CDR3 length equals 16 residues. CDR1 and CDR2 (germline): WNHNN, SYGVQD (reference sequence). CDR3 region: CASSESPSGTTDTQYF. In DNA, the CDR3 is TGCGCCAGCAGTGAGTCGCCTAGCGGAACCACAGATACGCAGTATTTT.

The rearrangement uses TRBV7-2 and TRBJ2-7, with TRBD2 matching over 7 bases. The CDR3 covers 13 residues. The ends lost 6 bases at V and 4 bases at J; junction bases unmatched: 6. Germline lookup yields CDR1 SGHTA and CDR2 FQGNSA. CDR3 DNA sequence: TGTGCCAGCAGGATGGGAGGGCCATACGAGCAGTACTTC. Translated: CASRMGGPYEQYF.

The J gene is TRBJ2-2, the V gene TRBV10-1, with D possibly being TRBD2 (6 bases). The germline V gene encodes CDR1 WNHNN and CDR2 SYGVQD (reference sequence). This CDR3 contains 16 residues. V gave up 0 bases and J gave up 1 base, with 9 bases separating them. The CDR3 region has the DNA TGCGCCAGCAGTGAGTCCGCGGGACGGAACACCGGGGAGCTGTTTTTT. Its protein is CASSESAGRNTGELFF.

This sequence joins TRBV4-1 and TRBJ2-7, with TRBD2 matching over 7 bases. V gave up 0 bases and J gave up 4 bases; unmatched junction bases: 6. Germline CDR1 is MGHRA and CDR2 is YSYEKL. This CDR3 has 15 residues. The CDR3 DNA reads TGCGCCAGCAGCCAAGATGGGCGGGAGATGTACGAGCAGTACTTC. Protein sequence: CASSQDGREMYEQYF.

CDR3 sequence (DNA): TGTGCCAGCAGTCAGGGGAATCAGCCCCAGCATTTT. Translating gives CASSQGNQPQHF. The chain joins TRBV6-5 to TRBJ1-5; D possibly corresponds to TRBD1 (6 bases). V was pared by 5 bases and J by 4 bases, with 6 bases between. The germline V gene has CDR1 MNHEY and CDR2 SVGAGI. The CDR3 runs to 12 residues.

CDR3 nucleotides: TGCGCCAGCAGCATGACCGGGACACGGGAGCAGTACTTC. Amino acid sequence: CASSMTGTREQYF. The V and J genes are TRBV5-1 and TRBJ2-7; D may be TRBD1 (6 bases). Germline-derived CDR1 and CDR2 are SGHRS and YFSETQ. The V gene lost 4 bases and the J gene lost 7 bases, with 15 bases spanning the gap. This CDR3 is built from 13 residues.

The chain links TRBV2 to TRBJ2-7; the match to TRBD1 covers 7 bases. V shed 6 bases, J shed 2 bases, and the junction held 16 bases outside the gene matches. Per germline, CDR1 SNHLY and CDR2 FYNNEI. The CDR3 has 17 amino acids. This CDR3 is CASRRGRLVGGPYEQYF. The CDR3, as DNA: TGTGCCAGCAGGAGGGGGCGTCTTGTGGGCGGCCCCTACGAGCAGTACTTC.

The chain combines TRBV6-5 with TRBJ2-5, with TRBD2 matching over 11 bases. This CDR3 spans 15 amino acids. Trimming at V came to 5 bases and at J to 7 bases, leaving 9 bases not matched to a gene. Germline loops: CDR1 MNHEY, CDR2 SVGAGI. This CDR3 reads CASSPSSGRRGTQYF. The CDR3 nucleotides are TGTGCCAGCAGTCCTTCTAGCGGGAGGCGAGGGACCCAGTACTTC.

The chain recombines TRBV5-1 with TRBJ1-1; D gene uncertain. Germline CDR1 SGHRS, CDR2 YFSETQ. This CDR3 spans 16 amino acids. V lost 0 bases, J lost 0 bases, and 12 bases lay in between. CDR3 in DNA: TGCGCCAGCAGCTTGGAAAGAGAGCCGATGAACACTGAAGCTTTCTTT. Its protein product is CASSLEREPMNTEAFF.